One sample yielded the 8 T cell receptor beta chains listed below, sequenced in a study of blood T cell repertoires in COVID-19. The data were produced by immunoSEQ multiplex PCR, yet TCRdb's version contains in-frame clones alone and is incomplete. The sample includes about 83,000 clones, approximately 80% of them seen just once. Sequenced: peripheral blood. Receptor source: an elderly woman with acute or convalescent COVID-19.

This clone was recorded a few times. V gene TRBV28 combines with J gene TRBJ1-5; D possibly corresponds to TRBD1 (6 bases). CDR3 length: 15 residues. The V end was cut by 4 bases, the J end by 4 bases, with 14 bases between. Germline CDR1 and CDR2: MDHEN and SYDVKM. CDR3 coding DNA: TGTGCCAGCAGTTCAACCTACAGGGCGAATCAGCCCCAGCATTTT. Protein sequence: CASSSTYRANQPQHF.

The rearrangement joins TRBV5-5 to TRBJ1-3; 9 nucleotides line up with TRBD1. The CDR3 length is 17 residues. J lost 4 bases, V lost 0 bases, and 8 bases had no gene match. CDR1 is SGHKS and CDR2 is YYEKEE in the germline V gene (reference sequence). The CDR3 sequence: CASSLELTGGSGNTIYF. In DNA form, the CDR3 reads TGTGCCAGCAGCTTGGAGCTGACAGGGGGTTCCGGAAACACCATATATTTT. Combining the CDR3 with reference TRBV5-5 and TRBJ1-3 gives the whole variable domain DAGVTQSPTHLIKTRGQQVTLRCSPISGHKSVSWYQQVLGQGPQFIFQYYEKEERGRGNFPDRFSARQFPNYSSELNVNALLLGDSALYLCASSLELTGGSGNTIYFGEGSWLTVV.

The chain carries TRBV9 and TRBJ1-2, with a possible D match to TRBD1 (5 bases). Trimming stripped 5 bases from V and 7 bases from J, with 12 bases between. This CDR3 is 12 amino acids long. The germline CDR1 and CDR2 sequences are SGDLS and YYNGEE. The CDR3 region is CASSTVRGGYTF. The DNA for the CDR3 is TGTGCCAGCAGTACCGTAAGGGGTGGCTACACCTTC.

The chain couples TRBV6-5 to TRBJ2-3, with TRBD1 matching over 8 bases. Germline lookup yields CDR1 MNHEY and CDR2 SVGAGI. There are 15 residues in the CDR3. V shed 5 bases and J 3 bases; nucleotides not matched to a gene: 7. CDR3 protein: CASSKTGESTDTQYF. The DNA of the CDR3 is TGTGCCAGCAGTAAGACAGGGGAATCGACAGATACGCAGTATTTT.

This chain joins TRBV3-1 (or the pseudogene TRBV3-2) and TRBJ1-1, with no clear D. The germline V gene encodes CDR1 LGHDT and CDR2 YNNKEL (reference sequence). V was clipped by 4 bases and J by 6 bases, with 15 bases between them. The CDR3 consists of 14 residues. The CDR3 loop is CASSPWSRGAEAFF. The CDR3 bases are TGTGCCAGCAGCCCATGGTCCCGAGGCGCTGAAGCTTTCTTT.

The chain links TRBV11-3 to TRBJ2-3; weak D call: TRBD2 (6 bases). The CDR3 consists of 16 residues. From germline, CDR1 is SGHNT and CDR2 YENEEA. V dropped 6 bases and J dropped 2 bases, with 18 bases sitting between them. The CDR3 loop is CASSPGTRIPTDTQYF. DNA for the CDR3: TGTGCCAGCAGTCCCGGGACTCGCATACCCACAGATACGCAGTATTTT.

The chain recombines TRBV7-9 with TRBJ2-7; 7 positions match TRBD1. This CDR3 has 12 residues. The ends lost 6 bases at V and 7 bases at J; junction bases unmatched: 6. Germline V gene sequence: CDR1 SEHNR, CDR2 FQNEAQ (reference sequence). The CDR3 spells CASSLDRLEQYF. CDR3 sequence (DNA): TGTGCCAGCAGTCTGGACAGGTTGGAGCAGTACTTC.

This rearrangement joins TRBV6-1 to TRBJ1-5; D perhaps matches TRBD1 (5 bases). The CDR3 has 13 amino acids. From germline, CDR1 is MNHNS and CDR2 SASEGT. V was clipped by 2 bases and J by 7 bases, with 9 bases between them. The CDR3 protein is CASSETQGQPQHF. The CDR3 bases are TGTGCCAGCAGTGAAACCCAGGGCCAGCCCCAGCATTTT.